The T cell receptor (beta chain) described here comes from a study of PD-1 blockade in mismatch repair-deficient tumors. The overall study: All were previously treated, progressing patients with 12 mismatch repair-deficient cancer types.

PCR or immunohistochemistry showed mismatch repair deficiency in every enrolled patient. The germline V gene encodes CDR1 LGHNA and CDR2 YNFKEQ. V trimming: 4 bases; J trimming: 8 bases; junction bases outside the gene matches: 9. The CDR3 totals 16 residues. Study results and caveats: After pembrolizumab, tumor-resident clones rose rapidly, then generally contracted before radiologic responses.

Of note for this clone: Its antigen is unknown.

Some clones are missing from TCRdb's copy, which holds only in-frame ones; the method was immunoSEQ multiplex PCR. The table includes nearly 25,000 clones, about 83% detected once. The TCR originated in an adult with mismatch repair-deficient cancer. The material was peripheral blood, obtained 12 weeks after starting pembrolizumab. V and J are TRBV4-2 and TRBJ2-1; 12 nucleotides line up with TRBD2. The CDR3 protein is CASSPLGLAGHHEQFF. The CDR3 coding sequence is TGTGCCAGCAGCCCCCTTGGACTAGCGGGACATCATGAGCAGTTCTTC.